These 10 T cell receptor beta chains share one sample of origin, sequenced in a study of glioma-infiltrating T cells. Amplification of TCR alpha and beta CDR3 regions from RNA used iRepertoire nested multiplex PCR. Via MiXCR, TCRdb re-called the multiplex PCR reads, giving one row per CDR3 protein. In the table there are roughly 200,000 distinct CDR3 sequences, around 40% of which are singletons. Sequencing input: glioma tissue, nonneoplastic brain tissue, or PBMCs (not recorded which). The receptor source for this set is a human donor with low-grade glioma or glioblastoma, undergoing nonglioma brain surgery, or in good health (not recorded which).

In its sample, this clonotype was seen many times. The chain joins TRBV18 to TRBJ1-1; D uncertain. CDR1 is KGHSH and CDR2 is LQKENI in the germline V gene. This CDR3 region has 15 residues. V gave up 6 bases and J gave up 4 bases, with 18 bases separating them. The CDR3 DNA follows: TGTGCCAGCTCTCGCATGGCCCCGGGAGGCACTGAAGCTTTCTTT. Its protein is CASSRMAPGGTEAFF.

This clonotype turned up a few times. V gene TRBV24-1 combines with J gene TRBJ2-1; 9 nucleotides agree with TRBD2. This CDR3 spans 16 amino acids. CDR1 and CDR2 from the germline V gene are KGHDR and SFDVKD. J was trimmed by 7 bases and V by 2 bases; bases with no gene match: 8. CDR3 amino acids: CATSDSTSGRGNEQFF. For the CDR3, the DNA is TGTGCCACCAGTGATTCTACTAGCGGGCGGGGGAATGAGCAGTTCTTC.

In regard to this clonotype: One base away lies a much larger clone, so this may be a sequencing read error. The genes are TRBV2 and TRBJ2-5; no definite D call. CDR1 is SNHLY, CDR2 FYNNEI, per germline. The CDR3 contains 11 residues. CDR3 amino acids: CASIVAENQYF. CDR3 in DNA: TGTGCCAGCATAGTGGCCGAGAACCAGTACTTC. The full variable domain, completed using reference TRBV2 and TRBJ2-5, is EPEVTQTPSHQVTQMGQEVILRCVPISNHLYFYWYRQILGQKVEFLVSFYNNEISEKSEIFDDQFSVERPDGSNFTLKIRSTKLEDSAMYFCASIVAENQYFGPGTRLLVL.

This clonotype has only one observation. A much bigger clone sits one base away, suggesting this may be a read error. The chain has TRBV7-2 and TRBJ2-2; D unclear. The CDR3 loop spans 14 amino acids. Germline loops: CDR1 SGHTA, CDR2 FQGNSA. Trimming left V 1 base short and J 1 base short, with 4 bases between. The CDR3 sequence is CASSLVQNTGELFF. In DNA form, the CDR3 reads TGTGCCAGCAGCTTAGTTCAGAACACCGGGGAGCTGTTTTTT.

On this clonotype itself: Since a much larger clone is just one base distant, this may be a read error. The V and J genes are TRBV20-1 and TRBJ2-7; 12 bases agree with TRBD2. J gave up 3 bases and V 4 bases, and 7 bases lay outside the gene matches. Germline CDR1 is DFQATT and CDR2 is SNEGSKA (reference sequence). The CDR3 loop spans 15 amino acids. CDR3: CSAIFGTSGYYEQYF. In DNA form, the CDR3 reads TGCAGTGCTATATTCGGGACTAGCGGGTACTACGAGCAGTACTTC.

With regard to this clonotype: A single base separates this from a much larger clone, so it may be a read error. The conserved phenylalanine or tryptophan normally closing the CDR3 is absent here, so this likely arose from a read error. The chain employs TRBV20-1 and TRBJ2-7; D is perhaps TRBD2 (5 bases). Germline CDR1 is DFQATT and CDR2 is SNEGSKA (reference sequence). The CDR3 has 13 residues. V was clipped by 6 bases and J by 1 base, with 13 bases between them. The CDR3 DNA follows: TGCAGTGCCACGGACGGACTGTCCTACGAGCAGTACTTA. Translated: CSATDGLSYEQYL.

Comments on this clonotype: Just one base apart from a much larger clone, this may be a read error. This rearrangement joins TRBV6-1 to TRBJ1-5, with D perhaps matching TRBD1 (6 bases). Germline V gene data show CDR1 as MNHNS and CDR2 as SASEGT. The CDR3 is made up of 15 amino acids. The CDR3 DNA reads TGTGCCAGCAGCCCCCGGGGGGCAGGCAATCAGCACCAGCATTTT. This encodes CASSPRGAGNQHQHF.

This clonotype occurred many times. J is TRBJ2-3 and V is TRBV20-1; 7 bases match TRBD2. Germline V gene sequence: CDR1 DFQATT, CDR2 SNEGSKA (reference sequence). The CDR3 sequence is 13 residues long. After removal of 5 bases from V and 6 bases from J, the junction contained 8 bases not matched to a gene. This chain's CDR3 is CSAGGLVPDTQYF. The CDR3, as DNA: TGCAGTGCTGGAGGACTAGTTCCTGATACGCAGTATTTT.

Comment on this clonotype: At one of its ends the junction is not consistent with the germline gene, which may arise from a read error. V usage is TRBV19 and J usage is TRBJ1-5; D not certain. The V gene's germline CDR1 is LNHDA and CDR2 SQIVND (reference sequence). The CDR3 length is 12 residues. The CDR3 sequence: CASSGTNQHQHF. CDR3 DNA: TGTGCCAGTAGTGGAACTAATCAGCACCAGCATTTT.

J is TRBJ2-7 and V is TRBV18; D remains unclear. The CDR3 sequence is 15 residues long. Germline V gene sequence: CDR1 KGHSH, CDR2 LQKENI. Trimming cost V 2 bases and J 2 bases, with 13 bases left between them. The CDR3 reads CASSPAPDATYEQYF. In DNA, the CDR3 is TGTGCCAGCTCACCAGCGCCGGATGCGACCTACGAGCAGTACTTC. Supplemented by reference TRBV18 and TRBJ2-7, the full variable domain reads NAGVMQNPRHLVRRRGQEARLRCSPMKGHSHVYWYRQLPEEGLKFMVYLQKENIIDESGMPKERFSAEFPKEGPSILRIQQVVRGDSAAYFCASSPAPDATYEQYFGPGTRLTVT.